A single sample gave rise to the 6 T cell receptor beta chains below, sequenced in a study of blood T cell repertoires in COVID-19. The repertoire was sequenced with immunoSEQ multiplex PCR; TCRdb's copy has only in-frame clones and lacks some. Here the sample spans 150,000 to 200,000 clones, about 93% being singletons. Material: peripheral blood. These receptor sequences come from a man under 40 with COVID-19, enrolled during active disease.

This chain connects TRBV19 to TRBJ2-3; 9 bases line up with TRBD1. V lost 3 bases to trimming and J lost 0 bases; unmatched junction nucleotides: 1. The germline gives CDR1 LNHDA, CDR2 SQIVND (reference sequence). The CDR3 has 15 residues. CDR3 nucleotides: TGTGCCAGTAGTATCGGACAGGGGAGCACAGATACGCAGTATTTT. Protein product: CASSIGQGSTDTQYF.

The rearrangement joins TRBV5-1 to TRBJ1-1, with 8 bases fitting TRBD1. V gave up 4 bases and J gave up 6 bases; unmatched junction bases: 2. Germline-derived CDR1 and CDR2 are SGHRS and YFSETQ. This CDR3 contains 12 residues. The DNA for the CDR3 is TGCGCCAGCAGCGTGGACAGGGCTGAAGCTTTCTTT. It specifies CASSVDRAEAFF.

The chain links TRBV3-1 (or the pseudogene TRBV3-2) to TRBJ2-7, with 8 bases fitting TRBD2. V lost 3 bases and J lost 6; bases outside the gene matches: 13. This CDR3 has 16 residues. In germline, CDR1 is LGHDT, CDR2 YNNKEL (reference sequence). Here the CDR3 DNA reads TGTGCCAGCAGCCACGCCTCGGGGGGGGTGGTTGGCGAGCAGTACTTC. This codes for CASSHASGGVVGEQYF.

The chain is built from TRBV19 and TRBJ1-1, with 8 bases fitting TRBD1. V dropped 2 bases and J dropped 3; count of bases not matched to a gene: 2. This CDR3 contains 14 residues. Looked up from germline, CDR1 is LNHDA and CDR2 is SQIVND (reference sequence). The CDR3 loop is CASSIRDRYTEAFF. The DNA of the CDR3 is TGTGCCAGTAGTATACGGGACAGGTACACTGAAGCTTTCTTT.

V gene TRBV4-2 combines with J gene TRBJ2-1, with 11 bases identical to TRBD2. Germline CDR1 LGHNA, CDR2 YNFKEQ. J lost 7 bases, V lost 6 bases, and 8 bases had no gene match. The CDR3 length is 15 residues. The CDR3 DNA reads TGTGCCAGCAGGGACCTAGCGGGGGGTAAAAATGAGCAGTTCTTC. Translation: CASRDLAGGKNEQFF.

The chain carries TRBV7-6 and TRBJ2-7; 12 bases are a match to TRBD2. This CDR3 has 15 amino acids. Germline V CDR1 and CDR2: SGHVS, FNYEAQ. J was trimmed by 4 bases and V by 5 bases; bases with no gene match: 6. DNA for the CDR3: TGTGCCAGCAGCCATCGACTAGCGGGGGAGTACGAGCAGTACTTC. It specifies CASSHRLAGEYEQYF.